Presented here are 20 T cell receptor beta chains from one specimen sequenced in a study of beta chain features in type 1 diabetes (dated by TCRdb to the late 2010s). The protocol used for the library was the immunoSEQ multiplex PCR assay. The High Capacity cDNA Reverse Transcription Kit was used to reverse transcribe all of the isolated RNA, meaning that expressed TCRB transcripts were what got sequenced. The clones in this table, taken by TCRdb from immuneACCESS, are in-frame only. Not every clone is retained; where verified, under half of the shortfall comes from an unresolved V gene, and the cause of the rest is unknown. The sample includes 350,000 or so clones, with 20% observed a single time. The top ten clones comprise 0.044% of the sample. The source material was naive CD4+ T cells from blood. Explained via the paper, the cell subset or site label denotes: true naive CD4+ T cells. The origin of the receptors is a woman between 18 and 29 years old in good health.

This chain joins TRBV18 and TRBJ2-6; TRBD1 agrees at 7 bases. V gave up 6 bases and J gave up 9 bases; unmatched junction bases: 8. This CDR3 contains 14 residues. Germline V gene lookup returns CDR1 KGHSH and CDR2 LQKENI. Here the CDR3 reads CASSAVRDSNVLTF. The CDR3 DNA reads TGTGCCAGCTCCGCAGTCCGGGACAGCAACGTCCTGACTTTC.

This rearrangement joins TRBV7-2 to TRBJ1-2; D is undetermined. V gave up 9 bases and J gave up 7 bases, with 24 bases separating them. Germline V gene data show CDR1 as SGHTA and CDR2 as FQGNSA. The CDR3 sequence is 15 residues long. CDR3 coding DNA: TGTGCCAGACTCGGGAGACTCCTAACAAGCGCTGGCTACACCTTC. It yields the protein CARLGRLLTSAGYTF.

The CDR3 spells CASSYRDRGNTEAFF. CDR3 nucleotide sequence: TGTGCCAGCAGTTACCGGGACAGGGGCAACACTGAAGCTTTCTTT. This chain uses TRBV6-6 with TRBJ1-1, with 10 bases that match TRBD1. The germline V gene has CDR1 MNHNY and CDR2 SVGAGI (reference sequence). The CDR3 is made up of 15 amino acids. The V gene end was trimmed by 2 bases and the J gene end by 2 bases; junction bases not matched to a gene: 2.

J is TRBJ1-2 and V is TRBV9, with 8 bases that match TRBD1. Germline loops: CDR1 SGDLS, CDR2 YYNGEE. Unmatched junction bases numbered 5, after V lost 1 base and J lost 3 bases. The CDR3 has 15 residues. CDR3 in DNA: TGTGCCAGCAGCGTATCGACAGGGGCCTACTATGGCTACACCTTC. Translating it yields CASSVSTGAYYGYTF.

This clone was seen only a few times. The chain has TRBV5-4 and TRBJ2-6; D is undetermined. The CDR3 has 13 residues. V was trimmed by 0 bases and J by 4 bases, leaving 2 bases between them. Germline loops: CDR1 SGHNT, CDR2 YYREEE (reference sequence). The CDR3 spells CASSLAGANVLTF. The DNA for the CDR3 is TGTGCCAGCAGCTTGGCAGGGGCCAACGTCCTGACTTTC. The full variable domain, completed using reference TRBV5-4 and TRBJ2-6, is ETGVTQSPTHLIKTRGQQVTLRCSSQSGHNTVSWYQQALGQGPQFIFQYYREEENGRGNFPPRFSGLQFPNYSSELNVNALELDDSALYLCASSLAGANVLTFGAGSRLTVL.

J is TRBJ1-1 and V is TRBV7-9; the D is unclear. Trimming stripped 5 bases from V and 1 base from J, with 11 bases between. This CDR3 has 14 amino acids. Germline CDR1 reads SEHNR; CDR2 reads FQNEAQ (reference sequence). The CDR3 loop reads CASSQSKRNTEAFF. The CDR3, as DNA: TGTGCCAGCAGCCAAAGTAAGAGGAACACTGAAGCTTTCTTT.

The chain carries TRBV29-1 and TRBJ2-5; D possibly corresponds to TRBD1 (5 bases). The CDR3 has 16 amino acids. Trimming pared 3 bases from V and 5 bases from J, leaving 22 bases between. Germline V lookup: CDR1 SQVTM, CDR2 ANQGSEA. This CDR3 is CSVDVASRSRQETQYF. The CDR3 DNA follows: TGCAGCGTTGACGTAGCCAGCCGATCTCGACAGGAGACCCAGTACTTC. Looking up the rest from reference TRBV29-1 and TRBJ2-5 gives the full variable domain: SAVISQKPSRDICQRGTSLTIQCQVDSQVTMMFWYRQQPGQSLTLIATANQGSEATYESGFVIDKFPISRPNLTFSTLTVSNMSPEDSSIYLCSVDVASRSRQETQYFGPGTRLLVL.

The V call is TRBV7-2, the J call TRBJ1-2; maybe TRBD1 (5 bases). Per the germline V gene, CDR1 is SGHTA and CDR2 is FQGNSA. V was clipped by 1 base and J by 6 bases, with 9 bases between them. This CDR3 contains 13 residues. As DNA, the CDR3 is TGTGCCAGCAGCTTAGGGGGCCGGGATGGCTACACCTTC. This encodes CASSLGGRDGYTF. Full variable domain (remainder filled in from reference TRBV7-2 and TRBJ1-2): GAGVSQSPSNKVTEKGKDVELRCDPISGHTALYWYRQSLGQGLEFLIYFQGNSAPDKSGLPSDRFSAERTGGSVSTLTIQRTQQEDSAVYLCASSLGGRDGYTFGSGTRLTVV.

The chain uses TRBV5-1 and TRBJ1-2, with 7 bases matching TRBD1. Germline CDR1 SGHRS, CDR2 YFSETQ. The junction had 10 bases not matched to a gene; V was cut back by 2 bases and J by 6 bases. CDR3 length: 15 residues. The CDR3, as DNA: TGCGCCAGCAGCTTTACCGGGGCCAGGGGGAATGGCTACACCTTC. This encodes CASSFTGARGNGYTF.

CDR3 sequence (DNA): TGTGCCACCAGCAGAGATCGCCAGCGCTACGAGCAGTACTTC. Its translation: CATSRDRQRYEQYF. This chain joins TRBV15 and TRBJ2-7; D is unclear. This CDR3 is 14 amino acids long. Looked up from germline, CDR1 is LNHNV and CDR2 is YYDKDF (reference sequence). Trimming pared 0 bases from V and 3 bases from J, leaving 9 bases between.

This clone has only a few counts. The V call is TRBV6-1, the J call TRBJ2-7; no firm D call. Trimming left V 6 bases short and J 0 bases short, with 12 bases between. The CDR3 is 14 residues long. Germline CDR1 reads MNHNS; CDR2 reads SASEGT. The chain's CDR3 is CASRDDNFSYEQYF. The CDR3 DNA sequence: TGTGCCAGCAGAGATGACAATTTCTCCTACGAGCAGTACTTC.

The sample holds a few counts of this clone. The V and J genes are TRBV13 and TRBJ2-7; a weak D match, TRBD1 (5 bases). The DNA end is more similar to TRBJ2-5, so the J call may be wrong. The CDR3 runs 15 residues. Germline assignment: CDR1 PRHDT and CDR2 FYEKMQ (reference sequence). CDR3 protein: CASSDSRGAEETQYF. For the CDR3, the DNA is TGTGCCAGCAGCGACTCACGTGGGGCTGAAGAGACCCAGTACTTC.

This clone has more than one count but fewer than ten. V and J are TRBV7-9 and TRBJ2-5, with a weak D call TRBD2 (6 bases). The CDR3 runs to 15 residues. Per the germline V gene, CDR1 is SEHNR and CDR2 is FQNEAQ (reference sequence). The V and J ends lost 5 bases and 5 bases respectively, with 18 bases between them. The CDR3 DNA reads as TGTGCCAGCAGCCGGCCGGGATCCGGAGGGGAGACCCAGTACTTC. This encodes CASSRPGSGGETQYF.

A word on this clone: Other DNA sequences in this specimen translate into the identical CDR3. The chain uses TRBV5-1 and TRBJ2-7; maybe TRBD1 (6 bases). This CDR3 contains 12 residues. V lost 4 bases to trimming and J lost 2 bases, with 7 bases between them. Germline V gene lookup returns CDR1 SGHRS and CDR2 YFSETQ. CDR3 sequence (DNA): TGCGCCAGCAGCGAGGGGGCCTACGAGCAGTACTTC. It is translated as CASSEGAYEQYF.

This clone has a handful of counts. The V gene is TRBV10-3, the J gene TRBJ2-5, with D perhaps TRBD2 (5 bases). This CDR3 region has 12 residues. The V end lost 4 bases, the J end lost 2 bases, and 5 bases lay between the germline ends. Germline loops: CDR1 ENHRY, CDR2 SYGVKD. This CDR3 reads CAISGEQETQYF. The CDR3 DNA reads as TGTGCCATCAGTGGGGAGCAAGAGACCCAGTACTTC.

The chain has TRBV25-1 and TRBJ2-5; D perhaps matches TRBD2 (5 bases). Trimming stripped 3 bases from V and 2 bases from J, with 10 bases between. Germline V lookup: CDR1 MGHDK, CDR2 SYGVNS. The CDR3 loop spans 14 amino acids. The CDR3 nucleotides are TGTGCCAGCAGTGACCCGGGATTACAAGAGACCCAGTACTTC. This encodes CASSDPGLQETQYF. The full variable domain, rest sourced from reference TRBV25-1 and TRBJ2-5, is EADIYQTPRYLVIGTGKKITLECSQTMGHDKMYWYQQDPGMELHLIHYSYGVNSTEKGDLSSESTVSRIRTEHFPLTLESARPSHTSQYLCASSDPGLQETQYFGPGTRLLVL.

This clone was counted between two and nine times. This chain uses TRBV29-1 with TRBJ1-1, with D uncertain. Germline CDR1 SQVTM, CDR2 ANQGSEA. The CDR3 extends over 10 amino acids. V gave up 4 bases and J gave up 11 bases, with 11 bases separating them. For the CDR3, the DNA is TGCAGCGTTGTTTCCGCGAGGGCTTTCTTT. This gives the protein CSVVSARAFF.

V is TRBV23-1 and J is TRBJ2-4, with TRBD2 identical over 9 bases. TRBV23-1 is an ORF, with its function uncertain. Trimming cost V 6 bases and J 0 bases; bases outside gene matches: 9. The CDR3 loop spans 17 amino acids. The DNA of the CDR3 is TGCGCCAGCAGAGGCCTAGCGGGGCCCGAAGCCAAAAACATTCAGTACTTC. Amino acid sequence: CASRGLAGPEAKNIQYF.

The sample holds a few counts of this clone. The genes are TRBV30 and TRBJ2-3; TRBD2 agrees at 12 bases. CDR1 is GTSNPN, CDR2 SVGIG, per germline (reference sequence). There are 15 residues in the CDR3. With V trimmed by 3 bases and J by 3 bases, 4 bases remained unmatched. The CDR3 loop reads CAWSKGLAGTDTQYF. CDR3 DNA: TGTGCCTGGAGCAAAGGACTAGCGGGAACAGATACGCAGTATTTT.

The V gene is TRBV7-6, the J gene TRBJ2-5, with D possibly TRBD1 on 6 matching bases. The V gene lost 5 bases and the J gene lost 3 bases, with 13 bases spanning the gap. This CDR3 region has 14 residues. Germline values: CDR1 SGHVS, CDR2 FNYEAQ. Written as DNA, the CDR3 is TGTGCCAGCAGCGTAGGGACAACAAAAGAGACCCAGTACTTC. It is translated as CASSVGTTKETQYF.